Ten or more counts support the clone carrying this T cell receptor beta chain. This record belongs to a study of T-cell reconstitution after alpha-beta-depleted transplantation in children. Preparation of the TCRbeta library was carried out with unique molecular identifiers. TCRdb fed the PCR reads into MiXCR, producing one record per CDR3 protein. In the table there are approximately 250,000 distinct CDR3 sequences, more than 7.5% of which are singletons. The CDR3 covers 15 residues. Germline V gene lookup returns CDR1 MNHGY and CDR2 SVAAGI. V lost 7 bases and J lost 0, with 13 bases in between. The sequences come from PBMCs from the stem cell graft donor, collected from the stem cell graft. This TCR derives from a human donor who donated a stem cell graft to a child with SCID. The chain couples TRBV6-9 to TRBJ1-3, with TRBD1 as a possible D gene (6 bases). The CDR3 DNA reads as TGTGCCAGCAAAACAGGGAAAGGCTCTGGAAACACCATATATTTT. Its translation is CASKTGKGSGNTIYF.